The rows below give T cell receptor beta chains drawn from one sample of a study of control samples from healthy donors and cancer patients. Some clones are missing from TCRdb's copy, which holds only in-frame ones; the method was immunoSEQ multiplex PCR. The data hold 150,000 to 200,000 clones, with just over 85% observed a single time. The sequenced sample consisted of blood. The receptor source for this set is a woman aged 30 to 39 in good health. The CDR3 runs from the conserved cysteine through the conserved F or W. A D gene is named only where the DNA matches it firmly. Some rows have no size entry. The others give once, few or many, or a class for an expanded clone.

TRBJ1-5 TRBV4-1 few - CASSPFGGRTGQPQHF TGCGCCAGCAGCCCGTTTGGGGGTAGGACCGGTCAGCCCCAGCATTTT
TRBJ1-5 TRBV27 - - CASSATVNSLNQPQHF TGTGCCAGCAGTGCCACAGTTAACTCCTTAAATCAGCCCCAGCATTTT
TRBJ2-3 TRBV6-1 - TRBD2 CASSEWSLAGGDTQYF TGTGCCAGCAGTGAGTGGAGTCTAGCGGGGGGAGATACGCAGTATTTT
TRBJ1-2 TRBV24-1 - TRBD1 CATSDASGQSKGGYTF TGTGCCACCAGTGATGCCTCGGGACAGTCCAAGGGTGGCTACACCTTC
TRBJ1-5 TRBV5-1 - TRBD1 CASSWGTGGNQPQHF TGCGCCAGCAGCTGGGGGACAGGGGGCAATCAGCCCCAGCATTTT
TRBJ2-1 TRBV28 once TRBD2 CASSSGASGDDNEQFF TGTGCCAGCAGTTCAGGGGCTAGCGGGGACGACAATGAGCAGTTCTTC
TRBJ2-3 TRBV11-2 - - CASSLQGRTQYF TGTGCCAGCAGCCTACAGGGACGCACGCAGTATTTT
TRBJ2-3 TRBV27 few - CASRGGPSTQYF TGTGCCAGCAGGGGCGGCCCATCCACGCAGTATTTT
TRBJ1-2 TRBV7-2 - - CASSLAGDSYGYTF TGTGCCAGCAGCTTAGCAGGAGACAGCTATGGCTACACCTTC
TRBJ2-3 TRBV5-1 - - CASSLAGAGTDTQYF TGCGCCAGCAGCTTGGCCGGGGCAGGCACAGATACGCAGTATTTT
TRBJ2-1 TRBV7-2 - - CASSPSYYSEQFF TGTGCCAGCAGCCCCTCCTATTACAGTGAGCAGTTCTTC
TRBJ1-1 TRBV11-2 - TRBD1 CASKPGGVNTEAFF TGTGCCAGCAAACCAGGGGGGGTGAACACTGAAGCTTTCTTT
TRBJ1-1 TRBV6-1 - - CASSERATEAFF TGTGCCAGCAGTGAAAGGGCAACTGAAGCTTTCTTT
TRBJ2-1 TRBV9 - - CASSAFDYNEQFF TGTGCCAGCAGCGCCTTCGATTACAATGAGCAGTTCTTC
TRBJ2-7 TRBV2 - TRBD2 CARQGLAGPYEQYF TGTGCCAGACAGGGACTAGCGGGGCCCTACGAGCAGTACTTC
TRBJ1-2 TRBV2 - - CASRGAQDYGYTF TGTGCCAGCAGAGGGGCGCAGGACTATGGCTACACCTTC
TRBJ1-1 TRBV9 once - CASSVVEQMNTEAFF TGTGCCAGCAGCGTAGTCGAACAAATGAACACTGAAGCTTTCTTT
TRBJ2-7 TRBV12-3/TRBV12-4 - - CASSLGVTRVQYF TGTGCCAGCAGTTTAGGGGTGACCAGGGTACAGTACTTC
TRBJ1-4 TRBV10-3 - TRBD1 CAIKGGQENEKLFF TGTGCCATCAAGGGGGGACAGGAGAATGAAAAACTGTTTTTT
TRBJ2-5 TRBV19 - - CASRRGTQETQYF TGTGCCAGTAGGAGGGGGACTCAAGAGACCCAGTACTTC
TRBJ1-6 TRBV23-1 - - CASSHLGLNPRSSYNSPLHF TGCGCCAGCAGCCATCTTGGCTTGAACCCGAGAAGCTCCTATAATTCACCCCTCCACTTT
TRBJ2-5 TRBV24-1 once - CATSDSRGLKETQYF TGTGCCACCAGTGATTCCCGGGGACTTAAAGAGACCCAGTACTTC
TRBJ2-1 TRBV5-1 - - CASSQERLSNNEQFF TGCGCCAGCAGCCAAGAACGTCTCTCGAACAATGAGCAGTTCTTC
TRBJ1-2 TRBV30 - - CAWSPRVLSYGYTF TGTGCCTGGAGCCCAAGGGTTCTTAGCTATGGCTACACCTTC
TRBJ1-2 TRBV20-1 - - CSASLFAYGYTF TGCAGTGCTAGTTTGTTCGCTTATGGCTACACCTTC
TRBJ2-2 TRBV25-1 - TRBD2 CASSGLAGIYTGELFF TGTGCCAGCAGTGGGCTAGCGGGGATATACACCGGGGAGCTGTTTTTT
TRBJ1-3 TRBV5-1 once TRBD1 CASSYSGTGDGGNTIYF TGCGCCAGCAGCTATTCCGGGACAGGGGACGGTGGAAACACCATATATTTT
TRBJ1-1 TRBV14 - - CASSQGFGEGWYGNTEAFF TGTGCCAGCAGCCAAGGGTTTGGTGAAGGGTGGTACGGGAACACTGAAGCTTTCTTT